Listed below are T cell receptor beta chains from one sample, sequenced in a study of blood T cell repertoires in COVID-19. TCRdb's table, derived via immunoSEQ multiplex PCR, lists solely in-frame clones and lacks some. Counted here are roughly 160,000 clones, around four fifths occurring once; the ten biggest clones make up 6.5% to 9.5%. The specimen was peripheral blood. The receptors here all came from an elderly woman with COVID-19, enrolled during active disease. Both conserved end residues are part of each CDR3. The order of the fields is clone size, V gene, J gene, D gene, CDR3 DNA, CDR3 protein. The D gene is left open where the match is weak. For some rows the clone size is stated as once, few or many, or as a class when expanded; others skip it.

once	TRBV5-4	TRBJ2-6	TRBD2	TGTGCCGTCGGGCGGGGGGCGTCCTCTGGGGCCAACGTCCTGACTTTC	CAVGRGASSGANVLTF
.	TRBV20-1	TRBJ1-1	TRBD1	TGCAGTGCTAGTGTATTGGACAGGGAAGGCTGGACTGAAGCTTTCTTT	CSASVLDREGWTEAFF
once	TRBV18	TRBJ1-5	.	TGTGCCAGCTCACCACCGTGGTCAGTGAAAAGCAATCAGCCCCAGCATTTT	CASSPPWSVKSNQPQHF
.	TRBV27	TRBJ2-7	TRBD2	TGTGCCAGCAGTCCGATAATCCCCTTCCGGGAGGCCTACGAGCAGTACTTC	CASSPIIPFREAYEQYF
.	TRBV10-2	TRBJ1-5	TRBD1	TGCGCCAGCAGTGAGTCCCCACAGGGGATCAATCAGCCCCAGCATTTT	CASSESPQGINQPQHF
.	TRBV29-1	TRBJ1-3	.	TGCAGCGTTTGGTCATTCTATGGAAACACCATATATTTT	CSVWSFYGNTIYF
.	TRBV5-1	TRBJ1-4	TRBD1	TGCGCCAGCAGCAAATCCGGGACAGGAGAGGCAACTAATGAAAAACTGTTTTTT	CASSKSGTGEATNEKLFF
once	TRBV11-1	TRBJ2-1	.	TGTGCCAGCAGCTTAGCGGGGGCGGCAACCCACTCCTACAATGAGCAGTTCTTC	CASSLAGAATHSYNEQFF
.	TRBV2	TRBJ2-1	.	TGTGCCAGCAGTTTAGCAGGGCCCTTCTACAATGAGCAGTTCTTC	CASSLAGPFYNEQFF
.	TRBV20-1	TRBJ1-2	.	TGCAGTGTGAGCACCTATGGCTACACCTTC	CSVSTYGYTF
.	TRBV11-2	TRBJ2-5	TRBD2	TGTGCCAGCAGCACCTACCAGGGACTAGCGGAGACCCAGTACTTC	CASSTYQGLAETQYF
once	TRBV6-4	TRBJ1-2	TRBD1	TGTGCCAGCAGTGGGCTCAGGGGGAGATACACCTTC	CASSGLRGRYTF
.	TRBV4-1	TRBJ2-1	.	TGCGCCAGCAGCCAATTCGGTCCAGGGGAGCAGTTCTTC	CASSQFGPGEQFF
.	TRBV5-1	TRBJ1-2	TRBD1	TGCGCCAGCAGCTGGACAGGGCTTACTTTTAACTATGGCTACACCTTC	CASSWTGLTFNYGYTF
.	TRBV14	TRBJ1-1	.	TGTGCCAGCAGCCAAGATCTGGAGAGCGAAGCTTTCTTT	CASSQDLESEAFF
few	TRBV3-1/TRBV3-2	TRBJ1-1	.	TGTGCCAGCAGCCCAACAGGGAGATTGACTGAAGCTTTCTTT	CASSPTGRLTEAFF
.	TRBV6-6	TRBJ1-4	TRBD1	TGTGCCAGCAGTAGGGACAGGGTGGTTACTAATGAAAAACTGTTTTTT	CASSRDRVVTNEKLFF
.	TRBV5-1	TRBJ2-5	.	TGCGCCAGCAGCTTAGGAACAGGGCCGAACCAAGAGACCCAGTACTTC	CASSLGTGPNQETQYF
.	TRBV12-3/TRBV12-4	TRBJ1-5	.	TGTGCCAGCAGACAACAGGGAAATCAGCCCCAGCATTTT	CASRQQGNQPQHF
.	TRBV28	TRBJ1-4	.	TGTGCCAGCGTACCCGCTACGGCTAATGAAAAACTGTTTTTT	CASVPATANEKLFF
.	TRBV29-1	TRBJ1-6	TRBD1	TGCAGCGTTCCTGGACAGGGAAGCTCCTATAATTCACCCCTCCACTTT	CSVPGQGSSYNSPLHF
once	TRBV6-5	TRBJ1-1	.	TGTGCCAGCAGTAGATACAGTGCCACTGAAGCTTTCTTT	CASSRYSATEAFF
.	TRBV15	TRBJ2-4	.	TGTGCCACCAGCAGATCTCGACTTGGGGGGATGAACATTCAGTACTTC	CATSRSRLGGMNIQYF
.	TRBV3-1/TRBV3-2	TRBJ2-7	.	TGTGCCAGCAGCCAAGGTAGAGGCCCCGAGCAGTACTTC	CASSQGRGPEQYF
.	TRBV6-4	TRBJ1-6	.	TGTGCCAGCAGTGAACAGAGCTCCTATAATTCACCCCTCCACTTT	CASSEQSSYNSPLHF
.	TRBV2	TRBJ2-7	.	TGTGCCAGCAGTGACGACACGGGAACCGAGCAGTACTTC	CASSDDTGTEQYF
.	TRBV11-2	TRBJ2-1	TRBD2	TGTGCCAGCAGCCCCGAGACTAGCGGGAGGGTTCTCTACAATGAGCAGTTCTTC	CASSPETSGRVLYNEQFF
once	TRBV7-9	TRBJ2-6	TRBD2	TGTGCCAGCAGCCTGCCTAGCGGGAGGGTCCAGTCGGCCAACGTCCTGACTTTC	CASSLPSGRVQSANVLTF
.	TRBV9	TRBJ2-1	TRBD2	TGTGCCAGCAGCGTAGGGCCTAGCGGATACAATGAGCAGTTCTTC	CASSVGPSGYNEQFF
.	TRBV4-2	TRBJ2-1	TRBD2	TGTGCCAGCAGCCAAGAACCAGCGGGGACGATCAATGAGCAGTTCTTC	CASSQEPAGTINEQFF
.	TRBV3-1/TRBV3-2	TRBJ2-1	TRBD2	TGTGCCAGCAGCCAATGGAGAGCGGGGGTACACAATGAGCAGTTCTTC	CASSQWRAGVHNEQFF
.	TRBV7-2	TRBJ1-4	.	TGTGCCAGCAGCTTAGGGGGTCAGGGTCTCGGGGAAAAACTGTTTTTT	CASSLGGQGLGEKLFF
few	TRBV5-1	TRBJ2-3	TRBD1	TGCGCCAGCAGCTTTGGACAGGGTGGAGATACGCAGTATTTT	CASSFGQGGDTQYF
.	TRBV21-1	TRBJ2-7	.	TGTGCCAGCAAGCGGGGTTCGAACGAGCAGTACTTC	CASKRGSNEQYF
.	TRBV11-1	TRBJ1-6	.	TGTGCCAGCAGCTTAGAGGGGCACAACGTCTTCCACTTT	CASSLEGHNVFHF
.	TRBV12-3/TRBV12-4	TRBJ1-3	.	TGTGCCAGCACCCCCTCAGGCGGAAACACCATATATTTT	CASTPSGGNTIYF
.	TRBV6-1	TRBJ2-3	.	TGTGCCAGCAGTGAAAACTTAGATACGCAGTATTTT	CASSENLDTQYF
few	TRBV18	TRBJ1-1	.	TGTGCCAGCTCACCCCAAGGGACAAACACTGAAGCTTTCTTT	CASSPQGTNTEAFF
.	TRBV18	TRBJ1-2	.	TGTGCCAGCACAACAGGGAGTCACTATGGCTACACCTTC	CASTTGSHYGYTF
few	TRBV11-2	TRBJ1-6	TRBD1	TGTGCCAGCAGCTTAGTTAGGGACAGGGTAATTGGACCCCTCCACTTT	CASSLVRDRVIGPLHF
.	TRBV24-1	TRBJ1-1	TRBD1	TGTGCCACCAGTACAGGGGGCTTCGACACTGAAGCTTTCTTT	CATSTGGFDTEAFF
once	TRBV25-1	TRBJ2-7	.	TGTGCCAGCACTCCAGGACCTCTAGCCTCCTACGAGCAGTACTTC	CASTPGPLASYEQYF
.	TRBV28	TRBJ2-3	.	TGTGCCAGCAGGAAGCAGGAAGCTCCAGATACGCAGTATTTT	CASRKQEAPDTQYF
.	TRBV7-2	TRBJ2-7	.	TGTGCCAGCAGCTTAGGTCGGGTCGAGCAGTACTTC	CASSLGRVEQYF
.	TRBV1	TRBJ2-1	.	TGCACCAGCAGCCTCACTAGCGGGAGGCCCAGCTCCTACAATGAGCAGTTCTTC	CTSSLTSGRPSSYNEQFF
.	TRBV18	TRBJ2-7	.	TGTGCCAGCTCACAGGAGTTCTACGAGCAGTACTTC	CASSQEFYEQYF
.	TRBV5-5	TRBJ1-3	TRBD1	TGTGCCAGCAGCCTGGGACAGGGAGGAAACACCATATATTTT	CASSLGQGGNTIYF
.	TRBV3-1/TRBV3-2	TRBJ1-6	TRBD1	TGTGCCAGCAGCCAAGGACAGGGCAATTCACCCCTCCACTTT	CASSQGQGNSPLHF
.	TRBV14	TRBJ1-1	.	TGTGCCAGCAGCTCGCGGGGGCGCTTGGAAGCTTTCTTT	CASSSRGRLEAFF
.	TRBV19	TRBJ1-5	.	TGTGCCAGTAGTATAGATACAGGAATAAAAGTTCAGCCCCAGCATTTT	CASSIDTGIKVQPQHF
.	TRBV5-1	TRBJ2-1	TRBD1	TGCGCCAGCAGCTTGGCGGGGACAGGTAGGGACAATGAGCAGTTCTTC	CASSLAGTGRDNEQFF
.	TRBV7-2	TRBJ1-1	.	TGTGCCAGCAGCTTAGACGTTGGGGGGACGTTCTTT	CASSLDVGGTFF
.	TRBV28	TRBJ1-6	TRBD1	TGTGCCAGCAAACAGGGGAATAATTCACCCCTCCACTTT	CASKQGNNSPLHF
.	TRBV7-8	TRBJ2-6	.	TGTGCCAGCAGACACAACTCTGGGGCCAACGTCCTGACTTTC	CASRHNSGANVLTF